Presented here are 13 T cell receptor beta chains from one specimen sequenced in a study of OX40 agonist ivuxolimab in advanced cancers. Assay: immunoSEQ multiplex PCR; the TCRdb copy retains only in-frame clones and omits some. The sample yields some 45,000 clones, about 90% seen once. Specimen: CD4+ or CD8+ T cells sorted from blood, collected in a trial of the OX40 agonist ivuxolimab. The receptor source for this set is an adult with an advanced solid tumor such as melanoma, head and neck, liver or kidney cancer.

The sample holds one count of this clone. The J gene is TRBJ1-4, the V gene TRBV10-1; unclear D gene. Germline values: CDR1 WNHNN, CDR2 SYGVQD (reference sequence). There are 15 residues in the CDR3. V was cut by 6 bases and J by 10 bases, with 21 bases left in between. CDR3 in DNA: TGCGCCAGCAGGCGAACAGCCTGGGCGAGGCGAAAACTGTTTTTT. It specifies CASRRTAWARRKLFF.

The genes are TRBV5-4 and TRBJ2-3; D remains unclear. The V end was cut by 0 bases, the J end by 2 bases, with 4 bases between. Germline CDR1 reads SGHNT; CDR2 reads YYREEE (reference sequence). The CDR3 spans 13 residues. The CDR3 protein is CASSLGDTDTQYF. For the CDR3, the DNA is TGTGCCAGCAGCTTGGGGGACACAGATACGCAGTATTTT.

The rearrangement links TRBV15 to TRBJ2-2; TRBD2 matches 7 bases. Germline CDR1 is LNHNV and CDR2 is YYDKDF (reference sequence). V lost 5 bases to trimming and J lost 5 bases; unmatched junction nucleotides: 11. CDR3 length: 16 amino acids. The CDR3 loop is CATSPSGGIFTGELFF. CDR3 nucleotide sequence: TGTGCCACCAGCCCTTCGGGGGGTATTTTTACCGGGGAGCTGTTTTTT.

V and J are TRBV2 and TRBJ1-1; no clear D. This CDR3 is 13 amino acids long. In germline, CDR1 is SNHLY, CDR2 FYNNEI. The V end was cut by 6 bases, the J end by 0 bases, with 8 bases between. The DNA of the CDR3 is TGTGCCAGCAGGGAAATCATGAACACTGAAGCTTTCTTT. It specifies CASREIMNTEAFF.

Here the CDR3 DNA reads TGTGCCAGTAGTATTGGTGGAGGAAACTACGAGCAGTACGTC. Protein sequence: CASSIGGGNYEQYV. J is TRBJ2-7 and V is TRBV19; D possibly corresponds to TRBD2 (5 bases). CDR3 size: 14 residues. Germline lookup yields CDR1 LNHDA and CDR2 SQIVND (reference sequence). Between the trimmed V and J ends, which lost 3 bases and 3 bases, there was a span of 12 bases.

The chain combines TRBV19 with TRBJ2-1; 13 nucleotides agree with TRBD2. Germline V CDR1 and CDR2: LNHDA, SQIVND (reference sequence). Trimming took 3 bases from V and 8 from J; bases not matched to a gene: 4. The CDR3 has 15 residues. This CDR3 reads CASSIGLAGVDEQFF. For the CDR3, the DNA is TGTGCCAGTAGTATCGGACTAGCGGGAGTCGATGAGCAGTTCTTC.

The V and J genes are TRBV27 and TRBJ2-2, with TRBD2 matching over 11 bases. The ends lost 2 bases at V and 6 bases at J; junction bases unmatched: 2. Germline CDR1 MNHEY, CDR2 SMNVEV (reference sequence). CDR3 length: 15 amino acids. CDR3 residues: CASSLSSGRAGELFF. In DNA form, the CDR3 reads TGTGCCAGCAGTTTAAGTAGCGGGAGGGCCGGGGAGCTGTTTTTT.

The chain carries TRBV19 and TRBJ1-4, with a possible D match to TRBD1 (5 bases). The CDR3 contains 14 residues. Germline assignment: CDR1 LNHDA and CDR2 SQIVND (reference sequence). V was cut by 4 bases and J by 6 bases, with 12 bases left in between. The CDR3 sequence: CASSTYGGDEKLFF. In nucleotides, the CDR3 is TGTGCCAGTAGTACCTATGGGGGTGATGAAAAACTGTTTTTT.

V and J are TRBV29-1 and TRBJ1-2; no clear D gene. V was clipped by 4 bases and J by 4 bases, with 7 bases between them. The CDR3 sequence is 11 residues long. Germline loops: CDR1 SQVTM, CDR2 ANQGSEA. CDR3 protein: CSVVSAYGYTF. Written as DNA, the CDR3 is TGCAGCGTTGTATCGGCCTATGGCTACACCTTC. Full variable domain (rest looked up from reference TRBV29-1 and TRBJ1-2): SAVISQKPSRDICQRGTSLTIQCQVDSQVTMMFWYRQQPGQSLTLIATANQGSEATYESGFVIDKFPISRPNLTFSTLTVSNMSPEDSSIYLCSVVSAYGYTFGSGTRLTVV.

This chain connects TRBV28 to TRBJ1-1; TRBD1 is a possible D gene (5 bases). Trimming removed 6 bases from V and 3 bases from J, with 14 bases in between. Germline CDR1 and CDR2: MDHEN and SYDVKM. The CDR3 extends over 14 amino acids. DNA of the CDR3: TGTGCCAGCAGGGAGGTGGGGGAATACACTGAAGCTTTCTTT. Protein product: CASREVGEYTEAFF.

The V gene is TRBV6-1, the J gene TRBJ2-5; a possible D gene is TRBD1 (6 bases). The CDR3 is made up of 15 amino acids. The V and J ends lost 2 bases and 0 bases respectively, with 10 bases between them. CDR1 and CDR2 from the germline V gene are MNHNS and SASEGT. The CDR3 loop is CASSEPGQHQETQYF. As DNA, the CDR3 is TGTGCCAGCAGTGAACCGGGACAACACCAAGAGACCCAGTACTTC.

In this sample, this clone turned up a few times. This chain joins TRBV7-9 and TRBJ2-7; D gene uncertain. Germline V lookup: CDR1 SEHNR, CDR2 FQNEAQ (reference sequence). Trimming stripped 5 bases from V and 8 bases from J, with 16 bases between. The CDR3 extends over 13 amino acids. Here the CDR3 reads CASSDNPPEQQYF. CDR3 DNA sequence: TGTGCCAGCAGCGATAACCCCCCCGAGCAGCAGTACTTC. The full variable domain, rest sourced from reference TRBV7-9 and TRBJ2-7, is DTGVSQNPRHKITKRGQNVTFRCDPISEHNRLYWYRQTLGQGPEFLTYFQNEAQLEKSRLLSDRFSAERPKGSFSTLEIQRTEQGDSAMYLCASSDNPPEQQYFGPGTRLTVT.

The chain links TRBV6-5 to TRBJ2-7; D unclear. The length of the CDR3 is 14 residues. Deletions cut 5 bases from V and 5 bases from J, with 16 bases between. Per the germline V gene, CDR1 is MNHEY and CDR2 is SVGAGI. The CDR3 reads CASSPYEVLNEQYF. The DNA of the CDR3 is TGTGCCAGCAGTCCATACGAGGTATTGAACGAGCAGTACTTC.